These 24 T cell receptor beta chains came from one sample sequenced in a study of T-cell reconstitution after alpha-beta-depleted transplantation in children. Unique molecular identifiers tagged the TCRbeta library. TCRdb reprocessed the PCR reads via MiXCR and lists one record per CDR3 protein. The table includes about half a million distinct CDR3 sequences, about an eighth detected once. Sample: PBMCs from the stem cell graft donor, taken from the stem cell graft. All receptors derive from a human donor who donated a stem cell graft to a child with combined immunodeficiency.

This clonotype was seen a few times. The rearrangement uses TRBV11-2 and TRBJ2-1; D ambiguous. Trimming removed 0 bases at V and 15 bases at J, with 9 bases between. Germline V gene lookup returns CDR1 SGHAT and CDR2 FQNNGV. This CDR3 spans 11 amino acids. DNA for the CDR3: TGTGCCAGCAGCTTAGATAGGAAGCCGTTCTTC. This codes for CASSLDRKPFF. Full variable domain (remainder filled in from reference TRBV11-2 and TRBJ2-1): EAGVAQSPRYKIIEKRQSVAFWCNPISGHATLYWYQQILGQGPKLLIQFQNNGVVDDSQLPKDRFSAERLKGVDSTLKIQPAKLEDSAVYLCASSLDRKPFFGPGTRLTVL.

There are many counts of this clonotype. V gene TRBV4-3 combines with J gene TRBJ2-3; 11 bases line up with TRBD2. Germline V gives CDR1 LGHNA, CDR2 YSLEER. V lost 0 bases and J lost 6; bases outside the gene matches: 5. The CDR3 covers 16 residues. In DNA form, the CDR3 reads TGCGCCAGCAGCCAAGAACTAGCGGGAGATGTTGATACGCAGTATTTT. It yields the protein CASSQELAGDVDTQYF.

This clonotype occurred many times. The chain couples TRBV12-3 or TRBV12-4 to TRBJ2-1; D not certain. The CDR3 sequence is 11 residues long. Trimming pared 1 base from V and 9 bases from J, leaving 4 bases between. CDR3 DNA sequence: TGTGCCAGCAGTTTAGGGACTGAGCAGTTCTTC. Residues: CASSLGTEQFF.

In DNA form, the CDR3 reads TGTGCCAGCAGCTCCTACCGGTTCCAGGACCTAGCCAAAAACATTCAGTACTTC. Its translation is CASSSYRFQDLAKNIQYF. V gene TRBV11-2 combines with J gene TRBJ2-4, with D uncertain. V was trimmed by 4 bases and J by 0 bases, leaving 19 bases between them. Germline values: CDR1 SGHAT, CDR2 FQNNGV. There are 18 residues in the CDR3.

This clonotype was observed a few times. The chain is built from TRBV29-1 and TRBJ1-1, with a tentative D call TRBD1 (6 bases). This CDR3 is built from 15 residues. Germline V CDR1 and CDR2: SQVTM, ANQGSEA. V was trimmed by 3 bases and J by 2 bases, leaving 16 bases between them. CDR3 residues: CSVDLRGASNTEAFF. CDR3 in DNA: TGCAGCGTTGATCTCCGGGGGGCAAGCAACACTGAAGCTTTCTTT.

The V gene is TRBV9, the J gene TRBJ2-3; 7 nucleotides agree with TRBD1. Germline trimming cut 0 bases from V and 3 bases from J; bases unmatched to any gene: 4. Germline CDR1 reads SGDLS; CDR2 reads YYNGEE. CDR3 size: 15 residues. The DNA of the CDR3 is TGTGCCAGCAGCGTAGGACAGGGTGGGACAGATACGCAGTATTTT. This codes for CASSVGQGGTDTQYF.

This clonotype was detected many times. This CDR3 is CASSLLGRPNEQYF. CDR3 DNA sequence: TGTGCCAGCAGTTTACTTGGCAGGCCTAACGAGCAGTACTTC. The J gene is TRBJ2-7, the V gene TRBV27, with unresolved D. Germline loops: CDR1 MNHEY, CDR2 SMNVEV (reference sequence). The CDR3 consists of 14 residues. V was shortened by 2 bases and J by 5 bases, with 13 bases between the two germline ends.

This clonotype was counted between two and nine times. The V call is TRBV30, the J call TRBJ2-7; no firm D call. V gave up 0 bases and J gave up 5 bases, with 11 bases separating them. Per germline, CDR1 GTSNPN and CDR2 SVGIG (reference sequence). The CDR3 is made up of 13 amino acids. CDR3 nucleotides: TGTGCCTGGAGTGTGGGCAGTTTGGACGAGCAGTACTTC. This sequence encodes CAWSVGSLDEQYF. Looking up the rest from reference TRBV30 and TRBJ2-7 gives the full variable domain: SQTIHQWPATLVQPVGSPLSLECTVEGTSNPNLYWYRQAAGRGLQLLFYSVGIGQISSEVPQNLSASRPQDRQFILSSKKLLLSDSGFYLCAWSVGSLDEQYFGPGTRLTVT.

By frequency in the sample, this clonotype is medium-sized. The J gene is TRBJ1-6, the V gene TRBV12-3 or TRBV12-4, with 7 nucleotides matching TRBD1. The junction had 6 bases not matched to a gene; V was cut back by 6 bases and J by 13 bases. CDR3 size: 12 residues. CDR3 residues: CASSYNRGPLHF. The CDR3 DNA is TGTGCCAGCAGCTACAACAGGGGTCCCCTCCACTTT.

This clonotype was counted at least ten times. The rearrangement joins TRBV27 to TRBJ2-1; TRBD1 might be the D (6 bases). Trimming removed 5 bases from V and 6 bases from J, with 23 bases in between. The CDR3 sequence is 17 residues long. Germline V gives CDR1 MNHEY, CDR2 SMNVEV (reference sequence). The chain's CDR3 is CASSNSGGIGTRNEQFF. The CDR3 DNA reads TGTGCCAGCAGTAATAGTGGAGGAATTGGGACACGCAATGAGCAGTTCTTC.

This clonotype has just a few counts. The V and J genes are TRBV7-6 and TRBJ2-2; 9 nucleotides line up with TRBD1. There are 15 residues in the CDR3. With V trimmed by 3 bases and J by 6 bases, 5 bases remained unmatched. Germline V gives CDR1 SGHVS, CDR2 FNYEAQ. The CDR3 loop is CASSLTGGYAGELFF. CDR3 bases: TGTGCCAGCAGCTTGACAGGGGGATACGCCGGGGAGCTGTTTTTT.

The genes are TRBV5-4 and TRBJ2-1, with D possibly being TRBD1 (5 bases). The CDR3 is made up of 20 amino acids. V was shortened by 1 base and J by 1 base, with 24 bases between the two germline ends. From germline, CDR1 is SGHNT and CDR2 YYREEE (reference sequence). The CDR3 region has the DNA TGTGCCAGCAGCTTGTTTTTTACAGCCTCCCAGGGTGGGTCCTACAATGAGCAGTTCTTC. This encodes CASSLFFTASQGGSYNEQFF.

This rearrangement joins TRBV5-1 to TRBJ2-2; possible D gene TRBD2, 5 bases. Germline assignment: CDR1 SGHRS and CDR2 YFSETQ. The length of the CDR3 is 16 residues. V was shortened by 1 base and J by 2 bases, with 12 bases between the two germline ends. The CDR3 sequence: CASSLSERYNTGELFF. Here the CDR3 DNA reads TGCGCCAGCAGCTTGTCTGAGCGGTATAACACCGGGGAGCTGTTTTTT.

This clonotype was counted at least ten times. This chain connects TRBV7-9 to TRBJ2-7; possible D gene TRBD2, 6 bases. This CDR3 spans 11 amino acids. Germline V lookup: CDR1 SEHNR, CDR2 FQNEAQ (reference sequence). The V end lost 11 bases, the J end lost 2 bases, and 10 bases lay between the germline ends. The chain's CDR3 is CAAGSTYEQYF. The CDR3 DNA reads as TGTGCCGCGGGGTCTACCTACGAGCAGTACTTC.

The V and J genes are TRBV3-1 and TRBJ2-5; D is unresolved. The V end lost 0 bases, the J end lost 7 bases, and 15 bases lay between the germline ends. Germline CDR1 and CDR2: LGHDT and YNNKEL (reference sequence). This CDR3 has 15 residues. The CDR3 nucleotides are TGTGCCAGCAGCCAAGATTTTATGCCCCGAGGGACCCAGTACTTC. Encoded protein: CASSQDFMPRGTQYF.

The rearrangement links TRBV20-1 to TRBJ1-4; 7 bases line up with TRBD1. Per germline, CDR1 DFQATT and CDR2 SNEGSKA (reference sequence). The ends lost 6 bases at V and 1 base at J; junction bases unmatched: 8. This CDR3 comprises 15 residues. The CDR3 nucleotides are TGCAGTGCGTCGACAGGGAGGGGAACTAATGAAAAACTGTTTTTT. Translation gives CSASTGRGTNEKLFF.

This clonotype was recorded a few times. CDR3 residues: CASSLAGGANTGELFF. The CDR3 DNA follows: TGTGCCAGCAGCTTGGCCGGAGGGGCGAACACCGGGGAGCTGTTTTTT. This rearrangement joins TRBV5-5 to TRBJ2-2; a weak D match, TRBD2 (6 bases). This CDR3 has 16 residues. Germline CDR1 and CDR2: SGHKS and YYEKEE (reference sequence). V lost 0 bases, J lost 0 bases, and 9 bases lay in between.

The V call is TRBV9, the J call TRBJ2-3; TRBD2 matches 11 bases. The CDR3 is 18 amino acids. Germline-derived CDR1 and CDR2 are SGDLS and YYNGEE. V gave up 3 bases and J gave up 5 bases; unmatched junction bases: 14. The CDR3, as DNA: TGTGCCAGCAGCGGGTGGGTAGCGGGGGGGCCTGTTGGAGATACGCAGTATTTT. Its translation: CASSGWVAGGPVGDTQYF.

The chain has TRBV28 and TRBJ2-4; TRBD1 agrees at 9 bases. V lost 3 bases and J lost 1; bases outside the gene matches: 7. This CDR3 contains 17 residues. Germline-derived CDR1 and CDR2 are MDHEN and SYDVKM. The CDR3 sequence: CASSFRDRATAKNIQYF. The CDR3 DNA reads as TGTGCCAGCAGTTTCCGGGACAGGGCTACGGCCAAAAACATTCAGTACTTC.

This clonotype was picked up many times. This sequence joins TRBV11-1 and TRBJ1-1; maybe TRBD1 (5 bases). The CDR3 sequence is 13 residues long. Trimming cost V 5 bases and J 4 bases, with 11 bases left between them. Germline V lookup: CDR1 SGHAT, CDR2 FQDESV (reference sequence). The CDR3 reads CASSAGTFTEAFF. CDR3 bases: TGTGCCAGCAGCGCCGGGACCTTCACTGAAGCTTTCTTT.

This clonotype occurred many times. V and J are TRBV7-3 and TRBJ2-4, with 9 positions matching TRBD1. V shed 5 bases and J 7 bases; nucleotides not matched to a gene: 6. The germline V gene has CDR1 SGHTA and CDR2 FQGTGA. CDR3 length: 14 amino acids. The chain's CDR3 is CASSESGTGNIQYF. The CDR3 coding sequence is TGTGCCAGCAGCGAATCCGGGACAGGGAACATTCAGTACTTC.

The J gene is TRBJ1-4, the V gene TRBV7-8; 7 bases agree with TRBD1. With V trimmed by 4 bases and J by 6 bases, 11 bases remained unmatched. Looked up from germline, CDR1 is SGHVS and CDR2 is FQNEAQ. The CDR3 is made up of 16 amino acids. The CDR3 region is CASSSHLTGSYEKLFF. The CDR3 DNA reads as TGTGCCAGCAGCTCCCATCTGACAGGGTCGTATGAAAAACTGTTTTTT.

The CDR3 DNA reads TGCGCCAGCGGGAAAACCGGGACAGGGGGCACCGGGGAGCTGTTTTTT. Protein: CASGKTGTGGTGELFF. The chain uses TRBV5-1 and TRBJ2-2; TRBD1 matches 11 bases. Trimming cost V 7 bases and J 4 bases; bases outside gene matches: 9. CDR1 and CDR2 from the germline V gene are SGHRS and YFSETQ. The CDR3 runs to 16 residues.

The chain carries TRBV6-1 and TRBJ2-3; TRBD2 matches 13 bases. The CDR3 has 15 residues. After removal of 6 bases from V and 4 bases from J, the junction contained 4 bases not matched to a gene. The germline V gene encodes CDR1 MNHNS and CDR2 SASEGT. CDR3 DNA: TGTGCCAGCAGGGGGACTAGCGGGACCCCAGATACGCAGTATTTT. Its protein is CASRGTSGTPDTQYF.